The 17 T cell receptor beta chains below were found in one sample sequenced in a study of T cells in lung cancer brain metastases. Libraries were prepared by immunoSEQ multiplex PCR; TCRdb keeps only in-frame clonotypes and omits some of them. The sample shows roughly 430 clones, 90% of them seen only once. Sequenced material: tumor tissue from a brain metastasis. The receptors originated from a man between 65 and 85 years old with non-small cell lung cancer that had spread to the brain.

This sequence joins TRBV4-2 and TRBJ2-7, with 7 bases identical to TRBD1. V lost 0 bases to trimming and J lost 3 bases; unmatched junction nucleotides: 11. Germline V gives CDR1 LGHNA, CDR2 YNFKEQ. This CDR3 contains 17 residues. Here the CDR3 DNA reads TGTGCCAGCAGCCAAGATGGCGGCAGGGGGTCCTACTACGAGCAGTACTTC. This codes for CASSQDGGRGSYYEQYF.

The CDR3 spells CASSFGPPGRGEQYF. DNA for the CDR3: TGTGCCAGCAGTTTTGGACCCCCGGGAAGGGGCGAGCAGTACTTC. V gene TRBV28 combines with J gene TRBJ2-7; D tentatively fits TRBD1 or TRBD2 (5 bases each). V lost 3 bases and J lost 6, with 18 bases in between. CDR3 length: 15 amino acids. Germline V gives CDR1 MDHEN, CDR2 SYDVKM.

The rearrangement links TRBV7-9 to TRBJ2-7, with TRBD1 as a possible D gene (5 bases). The V and J ends lost 1 base and 10 bases respectively, with 8 bases between them. This CDR3 is 11 amino acids long. From germline, CDR1 is SEHNR and CDR2 FQNEAQ (reference sequence). The CDR3 DNA reads TGTGCCAGCAGCTTAGGGCAGGGCCAGTACTTC. It translates to CASSLGQGQYF.

The chain has TRBV29-1 and TRBJ2-5; 8 bases map to TRBD1. The V and J ends lost 0 bases and 2 bases, in that order; junction bases with no gene match: 5. The CDR3 is made up of 15 amino acids. The germline gives CDR1 SQVTM, CDR2 ANQGSEA. CDR3 loop: CSVEDDRGRQETQYF. The CDR3 nucleotides read TGCAGCGTTGAAGACGACAGGGGTAGACAAGAGACCCAGTACTTC. Full variable domain (remainder filled in from reference TRBV29-1 and TRBJ2-5): SAVISQKPSRDICQRGTSLTIQCQVDSQVTMMFWYRQQPGQSLTLIATANQGSEATYESGFVIDKFPISRPNLTFSTLTVSNMSPEDSSIYLCSVEDDRGRQETQYFGPGTRLLVL.

This chain uses TRBV5-5 with TRBJ2-5; 10 bases align to TRBD1. Germline trimming cut 0 bases from V and 2 bases from J; bases unmatched to any gene: 10. The CDR3 sequence is 18 residues long. Germline CDR1 is SGHKS and CDR2 is YYEKEE (reference sequence). CDR3 in DNA: TGTGCCAGCAGCTTGGCTGGGGGACAGGGGACCTGGCAAGAGACCCAGTACTTC. Translated: CASSLAGGQGTWQETQYF.

The chain combines TRBV7-2 with TRBJ2-4, with a possible D match to TRBD1 (5 bases). From germline, CDR1 is SGHTA and CDR2 FQGNSA. This CDR3 spans 16 amino acids. V lost 5 bases and J 4 bases, leaving 18 bases between the germline ends. The CDR3 region has the DNA TGTGCCAGCAGCCGCGAAGGGGCCAGAGGTAAAAACATTCAGTACTTC. Translated: CASSREGARGKNIQYF.

The gene calls are TRBV7-9 and TRBJ2-7, with 8 bases identical to TRBD2. The length of the CDR3 is 19 residues. The germline gives CDR1 SEHNR, CDR2 FQNEAQ (reference sequence). The V segment lost 2 bases and the J segment 1 base; nucleotides outside the gene matches: 16. The CDR3 reads CASSLQLVSGLEISYEQYF. For the CDR3, the DNA is TGTGCCAGCAGCTTACAATTAGTCTCGGGACTAGAGATTTCCTACGAGCAGTACTTC.

The gene calls are TRBV19 and TRBJ1-1; D unresolved. CDR1 and CDR2 from the germline V gene are LNHDA and SQIVND (reference sequence). Trimming removed 6 bases at V and 0 bases at J, with 17 bases between. This CDR3 has 16 amino acids. CDR3 sequence: CASSTRKGSVNTEAFF. CDR3 DNA sequence: TGTGCCAGTAGCACCCGAAAGGGCTCGGTGAACACTGAAGCTTTCTTT.

This clone has just one count. The chain uses TRBV5-1 and TRBJ2-5; a weak D match, TRBD1 (6 bases). V shed 5 bases and J shed 1 base, with 12 bases lying between them. CDR1 and CDR2 (germline): SGHRS, YFSETQ. The CDR3 is 14 residues long. DNA for the CDR3: TGCGCCAGCAGTTTATCGGACAGCCAAGAGACCCAGTACTTC. Translation: CASSLSDSQETQYF.

A few counts support this clone. Other DNA sequences in this specimen translate into the identical CDR3. V usage is TRBV9 and J usage is TRBJ1-5; no reliable D call. The CDR3 is made up of 14 amino acids. Germline-derived CDR1 and CDR2 are SGDLS and YYNGEE. The V gene lost 4 bases and the J gene lost 1 base, with 9 bases spanning the gap. CDR3 nucleotide sequence: TGTGCCAGCAGCCCGGGAGTAAGCAATCAGCCCCAGCATTTT. Its protein product is CASSPGVSNQPQHF.

DNA for the CDR3: TGTGCCACCAGCAGTGGACAGGGCGCCTATGGCTACACCTTC. This gives the protein CATSSGQGAYGYTF. The genes are TRBV15 and TRBJ1-2; TRBD1 aligns across 8 bases. CDR1 and CDR2 from the germline V gene are LNHNV and YYDKDF (reference sequence). The CDR3 sequence is 14 residues long. Losses at the gene ends were 3 bases for V and 4 bases for J; bases not matched to a gene: 4.

The rearrangement links TRBV21-1 to TRBJ2-2; the DNA was not used to check the table's D call, TRBD1. TRBV21-1 has pseudogene status. The CDR3 loop spans 15 amino acids. The CDR3 is CASTPRGLCTGELFF. The CDR3 DNA sequence: TGTGCCAGCACCCCCAGGGGGCTTTGCACCGGGGAGCTGTTTTTT.

The chain recombines TRBV5-1 with TRBJ1-4, with TRBD1 matching over 9 bases. V trimming: 3 bases; J trimming: 7 bases; junction bases outside the gene matches: 4. Germline V gives CDR1 SGHRS, CDR2 YFSETQ. The CDR3 runs 14 residues. The DNA of the CDR3 is TGCGCCAGCAGCTCACCGACAGGGGGTGAAAAACTGTTTTTT. Encoded protein: CASSSPTGGEKLFF.

This chain links TRBV28 with TRBJ1-4; possible D gene TRBD1, 5 bases. This CDR3 is 15 amino acids long. In germline, CDR1 is MDHEN, CDR2 SYDVKM. Trimming took off 2 bases at V and 5 bases at J, with 12 bases between the two ends. This CDR3 is CASSLTGTNNEKLFF. CDR3 DNA: TGTGCCAGCAGTTTAACCGGGACCAACAATGAAAAACTGTTTTTT.

The genes are TRBV5-1 and TRBJ2-3, with TRBD1 as a possible D gene (5 bases). Trimming left V 5 bases short and J 2 bases short, with 9 bases between. Germline CDR1 reads SGHRS; CDR2 reads YFSETQ. The CDR3 sequence is 13 residues long. For the CDR3, the DNA is TGCGCCAGCAGAGAACAGGCCACAGATACGCAGTATTTT. Translated, it gives CASREQATDTQYF.

The rearrangement joins TRBV2 to TRBJ1-1, with D maybe TRBD1 (6 bases). V lost 1 base and J 1 base, leaving 13 bases between the germline ends. The CDR3 runs to 16 residues. Germline-derived CDR1 and CDR2 are SNHLY and FYNNEI. The CDR3 sequence: CASSEVGGKGNTEAFF. The CDR3 DNA follows: TGTGCCAGCAGTGAAGTAGGGGGGAAAGGGAACACTGAAGCTTTCTTT.

The V and J genes are TRBV14 and TRBJ2-7; no definite D call. Germline-derived CDR1 and CDR2 are SGHDN and FVKESK. Between the trimmed V and J ends, which lost 1 base and 6 bases, there was a span of 4 bases. The CDR3 extends over 11 amino acids. Here the CDR3 DNA reads TGTGCCAGCAGCCAAGGGGGCGAGCAGTACTTC. Amino acids: CASSQGGEQYF.